The 20 T cell receptor beta chains listed next were all sequenced from one sample in a study of shared clonotypes between healthy human individuals. Generated by immunoSEQ multiplex PCR, the TCRdb table keeps only in-frame clones and is missing some. The table shows approximately 500,000 clones, with 95% to 97% occurring only once. Material for sequencing was naive CD4+ T cells sorted from blood. Described subset: CD45RA+ positively selected. These receptors were taken from a woman aged 25 to 39 in good health.

The chain combines TRBV2 with TRBJ2-1; D possibly uses TRBD1 or TRBD2 (5 bases each). The CDR3 consists of 13 residues. Germline V gene data show CDR1 as SNHLY and CDR2 as FYNNEI. Trimming pared 5 bases from V and 4 bases from J, leaving 9 bases between. The CDR3 coding sequence is TGTGCCAGCAGTTGGGACCGTTACAATGAGCAGTTCTTC. Protein: CASSWDRYNEQFF.

This chain links TRBV29-1 with TRBJ2-1, with 9 bases lining up with TRBD2. Germline assignment: CDR1 SQVTM and CDR2 ANQGSEA. The CDR3 length is 13 residues. J gave up 7 bases and V 4 bases, and 5 bases lay outside the gene matches. As DNA, the CDR3 is TGCAGCGTTGTGCGGGAGGGGTTGAATGAGCAGTTCTTC. It encodes CSVVREGLNEQFF.

The chain uses TRBV19 and TRBJ2-1; D possibly corresponds to TRBD2 (6 bases). Germline CDR1 is LNHDA and CDR2 is SQIVND (reference sequence). The CDR3 sequence is 17 residues long. V lost 3 bases to trimming and J lost 4 bases, with 19 bases between them. In DNA form, the CDR3 reads TGTGCCAGTAGTATTGGGGCGGGGAGGACCATGTACAATGAGCAGTTCTTC. It codes for CASSIGAGRTMYNEQFF.

V and J are TRBV19 and TRBJ2-5, with D tentatively TRBD1 (5 bases). Deletions cut 10 bases from V and 4 bases from J, with 19 bases between. Germline V gives CDR1 LNHDA, CDR2 SQIVND (reference sequence). CDR3 size: 14 residues. CDR3 coding DNA: TGTGCCACCAAAGGTAGGGGCGCAGGAGAGACCCAGTACTTC. This translates into CATKGRGAGETQYF. Full variable domain (missing parts from reference TRBV19 and TRBJ2-5): DGGITQSPKYLFRKEGQNVTLSCEQNLNHDAMYWYRQDPGQGLRLIYYSQIVNDFQKGDIAEGYSVSREKKESFPLTVTSAQKNPTAFYLCATKGRGAGETQYFGPGTRLLVL.

The chain has TRBV21-1 and TRBJ2-2; TRBD1 is the table's D call and was not checked against the DNA. TRBV21-1 is a listed pseudogene. The CDR3 consists of 21 residues. Here the CDR3 reads CASSKDYGLGHFLTNTGELFF. Written as DNA, the CDR3 is TGTGCCAGCAGCAAAGATTACGGCCTGGGACATTTTCTGACGAACACCGGGGAGCTGTTTTTT.

J is TRBJ1-5 and V is TRBV7-9; D is undetermined. Germline CDR1 and CDR2: SEHNR and FQNEAQ (reference sequence). Trimming left V 5 bases short and J 6 bases short, with 11 bases between. The CDR3 is 13 residues long. The CDR3 region is CASSNQAGQPQHF. The DNA of the CDR3 is TGTGCCAGCAGCAATCAAGCAGGTCAGCCCCAGCATTTT.

The chain joins TRBV28 to TRBJ1-5; D ambiguous. The CDR3 sequence is 14 residues long. Germline CDR1 reads MDHEN; CDR2 reads SYDVKM. The V end was cut by 7 bases, the J end by 1 base, with 11 bases between. The CDR3 DNA follows: TGTGCCAGCAACGGACCGATAAGCAATCAGCCCCAGCATTTT. Amino acids: CASNGPISNQPQHF.

The chain recombines TRBV4-1 with TRBJ1-5; no reliable D call. Germline CDR1 is MGHRA and CDR2 is YSYEKL. V was shortened by 0 bases and J by 6 bases, with 12 bases between the two germline ends. The CDR3 spans 15 residues. The CDR3 coding sequence is TGCGCCAGCAGCCAAGATATGGCAGTCCCTCAGCCCCAGCATTTT. It encodes CASSQDMAVPQPQHF.

The J gene is TRBJ2-3, the V gene TRBV2; 7 bases map to TRBD1. V lost 3 bases to trimming and J lost 4 bases; unmatched junction nucleotides: 7. Germline V CDR1 and CDR2: SNHLY, FYNNEI. This CDR3 contains 15 residues. CDR3 DNA: TGTGCCAGCAGTGAGCTACAGGGGTCTGCAGATACGCAGTATTTT. It codes for CASSELQGSADTQYF.

CDR3 loop: CASSQQGGNQPQHF. In DNA form, the CDR3 reads TGTGCCAGCAGCCAACAGGGCGGCAATCAGCCCCAGCATTTT. The chain carries TRBV13 and TRBJ1-5; weak D call: TRBD1 (6 bases). V lost 5 bases and J 2 bases, leaving 10 bases between the germline ends. CDR1 and CDR2 from the germline V gene are PRHDT and FYEKMQ (reference sequence). This CDR3 region has 14 residues. The full variable domain, rest sourced from reference TRBV13 and TRBJ1-5, is AAGVIQSPRHLIKEKRETATLKCYPIPRHDTVYWYQQGPGQDPQFLISFYEKMQSDKGSIPDRFSAQQFSDYHSELNMSSLELGDSALYFCASSQQGGNQPQHFGDGTRLSIL.

The chain is built from TRBV2 and TRBJ2-7; possibly TRBD1 or TRBD2 for D (5 bases each). V gave up 10 bases and J gave up 0 bases, with 16 bases separating them. This CDR3 has 14 residues. The germline CDR1 and CDR2 sequences are SNHLY and FYNNEI. CDR3 loop: CATQEGRSSYEQYF. In DNA form, the CDR3 reads TGTGCCACCCAAGAGGGACGTAGCTCCTACGAGCAGTACTTC. The full variable domain, with the rest looked up from reference TRBV2 and TRBJ2-7, is EPEVTQTPSHQVTQMGQEVILRCVPISNHLYFYWYRQILGQKVEFLVSFYNNEISEKSEIFDDQFSVERPDGSNFTLKIRSTKLEDSAMYFCATQEGRSSYEQYFGPGTRLTVT.

This chain uses TRBV5-1 with TRBJ1-5, with TRBD1 matching 7 bases. With V trimmed by 4 bases and J by 6 bases, 7 bases remained unmatched. Per the germline V gene, CDR1 is SGHRS and CDR2 is YFSETQ. The length of the CDR3 is 14 residues. The CDR3 nucleotides are TGCGCCAGCAGCCCGGGGACAGAAGGTCAGCCCCAGCATTTT. This translates into CASSPGTEGQPQHF.

V and J are TRBV7-9 and TRBJ2-2, with a weak D call TRBD2 (6 bases). CDR3 length equals 18 residues. Germline lookup yields CDR1 SEHNR and CDR2 FQNEAQ (reference sequence). V was trimmed by 2 bases and J by 3 bases, leaving 19 bases between them. The CDR3 reads CASSLMMGVSGDTGELFF. CDR3 DNA: TGTGCCAGCAGCTTAATGATGGGTGTCTCGGGAGACACCGGGGAGCTGTTTTTT.

CDR3: CASSYKGGYEQYF. The CDR3 DNA reads TGTGCCAGCAGTTACAAGGGAGGCTACGAGCAGTACTTC. This chain joins TRBV6-5 and TRBJ2-5; D is perhaps TRBD2 (6 bases). Near its end, the DNA agrees better with TRBJ2-7, so the J call may be wrong. In germline, CDR1 is MNHEY, CDR2 SVGAGI. There are 13 residues in the CDR3.

This clone came up once. The CDR3 region has the DNA TGTGCCAGCAGCACACGAGGGGATCCTCCGTACGAGCAGTACTTC. Translating gives CASSTRGDPPYEQYF. The chain is built from TRBV25-1 and TRBJ2-7; D may match TRBD1 or TRBD2 (5 bases each). The CDR3 runs 15 residues. Germline CDR1 and CDR2: MGHDK and SYGVNS. V was cut by 6 bases and J by 4 bases, with 19 bases left in between.

The gene calls are TRBV28 and TRBJ1-2, with a possible D match to TRBD1 (6 bases). Germline CDR1 and CDR2: MDHEN and SYDVKM. The CDR3 extends over 13 amino acids. V lost 6 bases and J lost 4, with 12 bases in between. The CDR3 region has the DNA TGTGCCAGCAGCGCTGACAGGCTCTATGGCTACACCTTC. This sequence encodes CASSADRLYGYTF.

This chain links TRBV13 with TRBJ1-1, with D unresolved. This CDR3 contains 12 residues. V dropped 6 bases and J dropped 0 bases, with 5 bases sitting between them. Germline assignment: CDR1 PRHDT and CDR2 FYEKMQ (reference sequence). CDR3 DNA sequence: TGTGCCAGCAGGCGCGTGAACACTGAAGCTTTCTTT. Translating it yields CASRRVNTEAFF.

As for this clone: The same CDR3 also results from other DNA sequences found in this sample. The rearrangement uses TRBV19 and TRBJ2-2; D ambiguous. The CDR3 is 15 residues long. Trimming removed 1 base at V and 5 bases at J, with 11 bases between. Germline V gene lookup returns CDR1 LNHDA and CDR2 SQIVND (reference sequence). The CDR3 loop is CASSIGASRTGELFF. Written as DNA, the CDR3 is TGTGCCAGTAGTATAGGGGCCAGCCGTACCGGGGAGCTGTTTTTT.

The CDR3 is CASSDTDNYGYTF. DNA of the CDR3: TGTGCCAGCAGCGACACGGACAACTATGGCTACACCTTC. The rearrangement joins TRBV5-6 to TRBJ1-2, with D unresolved. V was shortened by 4 bases and J by 2 bases, with 9 bases between the two germline ends. The CDR3 has 13 residues. Germline V lookup: CDR1 SGHDT, CDR2 YYEEEE.

This rearrangement joins TRBV5-6 to TRBJ1-2; no reliable D call. The germline gives CDR1 SGHDT, CDR2 YYEEEE. CDR3 length: 15 residues. Trimming took off 4 bases at V and 2 bases at J, with 15 bases between the two ends. In DNA form, the CDR3 reads TGTGCCAGCAGCCTAAGACCCGACACGAACTATGGCTACACCTTC. Protein: CASSLRPDTNYGYTF.